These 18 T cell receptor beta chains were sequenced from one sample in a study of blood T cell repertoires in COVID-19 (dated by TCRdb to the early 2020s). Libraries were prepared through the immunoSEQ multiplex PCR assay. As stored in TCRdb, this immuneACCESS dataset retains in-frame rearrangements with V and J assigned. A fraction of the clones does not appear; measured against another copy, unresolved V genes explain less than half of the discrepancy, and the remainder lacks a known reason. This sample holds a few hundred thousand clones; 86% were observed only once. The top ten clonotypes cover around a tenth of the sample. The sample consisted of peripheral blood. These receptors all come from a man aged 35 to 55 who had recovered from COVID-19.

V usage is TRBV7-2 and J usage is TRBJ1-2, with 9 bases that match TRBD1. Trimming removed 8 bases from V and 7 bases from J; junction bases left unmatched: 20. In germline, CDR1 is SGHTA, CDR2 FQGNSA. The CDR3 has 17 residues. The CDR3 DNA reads TGTGCCAGCGACCTATCCGGGACAGGGTTCCTTTCGCTTGGCTACACCTTC. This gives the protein CASDLSGTGFLSLGYTF.

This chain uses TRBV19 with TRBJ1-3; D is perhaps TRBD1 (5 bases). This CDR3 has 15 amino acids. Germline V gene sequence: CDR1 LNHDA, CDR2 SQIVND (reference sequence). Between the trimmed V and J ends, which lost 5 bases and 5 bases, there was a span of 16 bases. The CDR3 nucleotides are TGTGCCAGTAGTTTCCTGGGGGGGTCTCGAAACACCATATATTTT. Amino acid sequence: CASSFLGGSRNTIYF.

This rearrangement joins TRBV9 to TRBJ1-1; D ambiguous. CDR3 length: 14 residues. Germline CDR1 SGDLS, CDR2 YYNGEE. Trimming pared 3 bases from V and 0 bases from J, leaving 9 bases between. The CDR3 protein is CASSAGIMNTEAFF. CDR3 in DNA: TGTGCCAGCAGCGCGGGGATCATGAACACTGAAGCTTTCTTT.

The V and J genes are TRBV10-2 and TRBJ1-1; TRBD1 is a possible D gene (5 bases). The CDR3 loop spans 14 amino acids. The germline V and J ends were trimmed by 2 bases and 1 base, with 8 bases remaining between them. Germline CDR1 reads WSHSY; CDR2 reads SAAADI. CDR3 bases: TGCGCCAGCAGTGAGGGGGCGGCGAACACTGAAGCTTTCTTT. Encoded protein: CASSEGAANTEAFF.

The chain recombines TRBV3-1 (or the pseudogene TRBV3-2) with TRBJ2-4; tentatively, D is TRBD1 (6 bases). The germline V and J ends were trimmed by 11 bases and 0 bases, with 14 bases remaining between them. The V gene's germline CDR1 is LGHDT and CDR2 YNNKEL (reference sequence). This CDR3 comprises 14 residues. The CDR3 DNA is TGTGCCCCTCTGTGGGGGCAAGCCAAAAACATTCAGTACTTC. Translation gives CAPLWGQAKNIQYF.

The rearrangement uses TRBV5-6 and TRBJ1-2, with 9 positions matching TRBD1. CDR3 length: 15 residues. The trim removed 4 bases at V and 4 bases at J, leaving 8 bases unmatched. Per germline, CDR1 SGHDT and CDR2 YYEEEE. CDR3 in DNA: TGTGCCAGCAGCCCCGGGACAGGGTATTTCTATGGCTACACCTTC. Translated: CASSPGTGYFYGYTF.

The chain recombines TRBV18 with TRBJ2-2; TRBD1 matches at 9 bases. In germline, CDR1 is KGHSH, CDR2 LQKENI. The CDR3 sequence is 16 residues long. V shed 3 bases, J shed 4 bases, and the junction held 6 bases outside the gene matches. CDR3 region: CASSPSGTGFTGELFF. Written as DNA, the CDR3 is TGTGCCAGCTCACCTTCTGGGACAGGGTTCACCGGGGAGCTGTTTTTT.

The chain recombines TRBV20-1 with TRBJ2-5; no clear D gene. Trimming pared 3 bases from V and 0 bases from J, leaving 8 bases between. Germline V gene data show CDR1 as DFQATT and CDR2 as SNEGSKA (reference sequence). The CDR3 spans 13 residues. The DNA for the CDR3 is TGCAGTGCTAGTGGCCGGGACCAAGAGACCCAGTACTTC. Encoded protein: CSASGRDQETQYF.

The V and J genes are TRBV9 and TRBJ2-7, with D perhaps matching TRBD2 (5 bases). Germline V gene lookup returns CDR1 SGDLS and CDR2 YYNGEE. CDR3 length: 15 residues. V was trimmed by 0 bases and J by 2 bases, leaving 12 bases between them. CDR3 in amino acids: CASSVAASHTYEQYF. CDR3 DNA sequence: TGTGCCAGCAGCGTAGCGGCTAGCCATACCTACGAGCAGTACTTC.

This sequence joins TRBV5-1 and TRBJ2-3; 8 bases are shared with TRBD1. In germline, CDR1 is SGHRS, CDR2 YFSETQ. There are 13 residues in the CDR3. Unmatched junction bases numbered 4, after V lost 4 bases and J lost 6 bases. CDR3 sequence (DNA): TGCGCCAGCAGCCAGACAGGGGAGGATACGCAGTATTTT. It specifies CASSQTGEDTQYF.

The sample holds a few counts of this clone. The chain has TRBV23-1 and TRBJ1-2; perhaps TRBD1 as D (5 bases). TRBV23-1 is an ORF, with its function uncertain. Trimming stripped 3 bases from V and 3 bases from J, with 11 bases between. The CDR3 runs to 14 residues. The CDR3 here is CASSHGDRHYGYTF. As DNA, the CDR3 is TGCGCCAGCAGTCACGGCGACAGACACTATGGCTACACCTTC.

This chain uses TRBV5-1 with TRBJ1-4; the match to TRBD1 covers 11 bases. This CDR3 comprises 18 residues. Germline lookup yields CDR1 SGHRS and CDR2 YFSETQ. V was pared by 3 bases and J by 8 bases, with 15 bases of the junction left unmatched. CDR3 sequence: CASSSGLGQGARVEKLFF. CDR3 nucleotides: TGCGCCAGCAGCTCCGGACTAGGACAGGGGGCGCGAGTCGAAAAACTGTTTTTT. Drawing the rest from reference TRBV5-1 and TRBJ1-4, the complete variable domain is KAGVTQTPRYLIKTRGQQVTLSCSPISGHRSVSWYQQTPGQGLQFLFEYFSETQRNKGNFPGRFSGRQFSNSRSEMNVSTLELGDSALYLCASSSGLGQGARVEKLFFGSGTQLSVL.

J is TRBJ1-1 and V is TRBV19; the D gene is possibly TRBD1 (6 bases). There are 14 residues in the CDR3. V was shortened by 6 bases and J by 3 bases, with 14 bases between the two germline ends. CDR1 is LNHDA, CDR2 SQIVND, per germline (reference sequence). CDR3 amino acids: CASSLHRADTEAFF. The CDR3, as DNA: TGTGCCAGTAGCTTACACAGGGCCGACACTGAAGCTTTCTTT.

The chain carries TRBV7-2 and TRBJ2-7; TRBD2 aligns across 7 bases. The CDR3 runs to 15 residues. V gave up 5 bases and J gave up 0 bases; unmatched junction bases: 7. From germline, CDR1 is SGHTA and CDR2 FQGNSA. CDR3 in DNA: TGTGCCAGCAGCCCCGTTAGCGGGCCCTCCTACGAGCAGTACTTC. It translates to CASSPVSGPSYEQYF.

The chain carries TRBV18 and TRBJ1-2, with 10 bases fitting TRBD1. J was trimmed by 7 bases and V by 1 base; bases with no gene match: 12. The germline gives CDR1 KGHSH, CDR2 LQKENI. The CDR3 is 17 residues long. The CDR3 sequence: CASSPLPPGQGMGGYTF. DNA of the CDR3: TGTGCCAGCTCACCACTCCCACCGGGACAGGGGATGGGTGGCTACACCTTC.

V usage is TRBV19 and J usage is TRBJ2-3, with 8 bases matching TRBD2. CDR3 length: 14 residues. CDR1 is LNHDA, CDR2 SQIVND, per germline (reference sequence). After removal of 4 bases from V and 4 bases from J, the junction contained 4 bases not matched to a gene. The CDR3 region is CASSTVAGSDTQYF. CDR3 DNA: TGTGCCAGTAGTACCGTAGCGGGGTCAGATACGCAGTATTTT.

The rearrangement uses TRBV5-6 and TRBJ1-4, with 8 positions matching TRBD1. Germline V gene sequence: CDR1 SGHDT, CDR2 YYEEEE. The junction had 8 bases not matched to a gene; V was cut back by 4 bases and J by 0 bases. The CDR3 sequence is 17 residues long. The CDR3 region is CASSADRGRATNEKLFF. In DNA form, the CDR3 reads TGTGCCAGCAGCGCCGACAGGGGACGGGCAACTAATGAAAAACTGTTTTTT.

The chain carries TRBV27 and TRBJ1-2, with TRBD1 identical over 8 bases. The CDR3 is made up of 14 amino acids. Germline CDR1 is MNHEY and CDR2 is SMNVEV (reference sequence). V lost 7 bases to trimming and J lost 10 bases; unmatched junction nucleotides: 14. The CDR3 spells CASKVAGGPLDYTF. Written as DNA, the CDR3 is TGTGCCAGCAAGGTGGCAGGGGGCCCACTGGACTACACCTTC.